The 9 T cell receptor beta chains reported below all come from one sample, sequenced in a study of blood T cells in healthy people across ages. Alongside a J-beta primer mix, a sample-barcoded 5' primer served in a second PCR lasting roughly 7 to 11 cycles. TCRdb ran MiXCR on the 5' RACE reads and lists one entry per CDR3 protein. The profile shows about 1.1 million distinct CDR3 sequences, around two fifths of them singletons. The sequenced material came from blood. These receptors were collected from a young man in good health.

The chain couples TRBV20-1 to TRBJ2-7; weak D call: TRBD1 (5 bases). This CDR3 contains 14 residues. V was shortened by 0 bases and J by 3 bases, with 12 bases between the two germline ends. Germline CDR1 is DFQATT and CDR2 is SNEGSKA (reference sequence). CDR3 sequence reads: CSARDHKGDYEQYF. CDR3 in DNA: TGCAGTGCTAGAGATCATAAAGGGGACTACGAGCAGTACTTC.

The genes are TRBV4-3 and TRBJ2-7; perhaps TRBD1 as D (5 bases). V was trimmed by 4 bases and J by 1 base, leaving 8 bases between them. Germline V gene data show CDR1 as LGHNA and CDR2 as YSLEER. This CDR3 is 13 amino acids long. CDR3 coding DNA: TGCGCCAGCAGCCGGGGCTTGTCCTACGAGCAGTACTTC. It specifies CASSRGLSYEQYF.

The rearrangement links TRBV2 to TRBJ1-5; a weak D match, TRBD1 (6 bases). V was shortened by 3 bases and J by 4 bases, with 10 bases between the two germline ends. The CDR3 is made up of 14 amino acids. Per germline, CDR1 SNHLY and CDR2 FYNNEI. In DNA form, the CDR3 reads TGTGCCAGCAGTGACCAGGGGTGGAATCAGCCCCAGCATTTT. It is translated as CASSDQGWNQPQHF.

The V gene is TRBV29-1, the J gene TRBJ2-1; 14 positions match TRBD2. J gave up 5 bases and V 6 bases, and 6 bases lay outside the gene matches. There are 15 residues in the CDR3. CDR1 is SQVTM, CDR2 ANQGSEA, per germline. The CDR3 sequence is CSVATSGGADNEQFF. CDR3 sequence (DNA): TGCAGCGTGGCGACTAGCGGGGGGGCCGACAATGAGCAGTTCTTC.

This clonotype was counted only a few times. This chain connects TRBV7-9 to TRBJ1-4, with D perhaps TRBD1 (6 bases). The CDR3 covers 11 residues. V lost 5 bases to trimming and J lost 12 bases, with 10 bases between them. CDR1 and CDR2 (germline): SEHNR, FQNEAQ (reference sequence). The CDR3 DNA reads TGTGCCAGCAGCGGACAGTGGGAACTGTTTTTT. Residues: CASSGQWELFF.

The chain recombines TRBV2 with TRBJ1-4; TRBD1 might be the D (6 bases). CDR1 is SNHLY and CDR2 is FYNNEI in the germline V gene. Trimming took off 5 bases at V and 0 bases at J, with 13 bases between the two ends. This CDR3 comprises 16 residues. Here the CDR3 reads CASSSPTGATNEKLFF. The CDR3 DNA reads as TGTGCCAGCAGTAGCCCGACAGGTGCAACTAATGAAAAACTGTTTTTT. Looking up the rest from reference TRBV2 and TRBJ1-4 gives the full variable domain: EPEVTQTPSHQVTQMGQEVILRCVPISNHLYFYWYRQILGQKVEFLVSFYNNEISEKSEIFDDQFSVERPDGSNFTLKIRSTKLEDSAMYFCASSSPTGATNEKLFFGSGTQLSVL.

This clonotype came up a few times. V gene TRBV20-1 combines with J gene TRBJ2-3; the match to TRBD2 covers 11 bases. There are 16 residues in the CDR3. Germline lookup yields CDR1 DFQATT and CDR2 SNEGSKA (reference sequence). V shed 0 bases and J 3 bases; nucleotides not matched to a gene: 5. The CDR3 region is CSARDPSGGSTDTQYF. CDR3 DNA: TGCAGTGCTAGAGACCCTAGCGGGGGGTCGACAGATACGCAGTATTTT.

There are a few counts of this clonotype. This chain connects TRBV7-8 to TRBJ1-4, with 10 bases lining up with TRBD1. The CDR3 loop spans 15 amino acids. Germline V gene data show CDR1 as SGHVS and CDR2 as FQNEAQ. J was trimmed by 8 bases and V by 0 bases; bases with no gene match: 3. DNA of the CDR3: TGTGCCAGCAGCTTAGCGACAGGGGGCGGGGAAAAACTGTTTTTT. Translation: CASSLATGGGEKLFF.

The chain is built from TRBV2 and TRBJ2-6; 7 bases fit TRBD2. Germline V CDR1 and CDR2: SNHLY, FYNNEI. This CDR3 has 17 amino acids. The ends lost 6 bases at V and 1 base at J; junction bases unmatched: 9. The CDR3 sequence is CASRLRDYNSGANVLTF. In nucleotides, the CDR3 is TGTGCCAGCAGGCTCCGGGACTACAATTCTGGGGCCAACGTCCTGACTTTC.